This T cell receptor (beta chain) was observed in a study of CD4+ T cells in melanoma. Profiled with immunoSEQ multiplex PCR; TCRdb holds only in-frame clones, not every one. The sample shows roughly 110,000 clones, approximately 90% of them seen only once. This CDR3 is built from 15 residues. V was cut by 1 base and J by 2 bases, with 6 bases left in between. Per the germline V gene, CDR1 is MNHEY and CDR2 is SMNVEV (reference sequence). The source of this sequence is a human donor with melanoma. The sequenced sample was peripheral blood. This chain connects TRBV27 to TRBJ2-6; possible D gene TRBD1, 6 bases. CDR3 coding DNA: TGTGCCAGCAGTTTATGGGGGCCTGGGGCCAACGTCCTGACTTTC. It yields the protein CASSLWGPGANVLTF.